The 5 T cell receptor beta chains listed next were all sequenced from one sample in a study of long-term antiretroviral therapy in people with HIV. immunoSEQ v3.0 was run at survey level. The table came from immunoSEQ multiplex PCR; TCRdb's copy has only in-frame clones and leaves some out. The sample includes tens of thousands of clones, roughly 82% of them seen just once. This specimen consisted of unsorted PBMCs, obtained 0.3 years after starting antiretroviral therapy. The receptors were gathered from a man in his late teens or twenties with HIV.

V is TRBV4-1 and J is TRBJ2-3; 10 nucleotides align to TRBD2. Germline values: CDR1 MGHRA, CDR2 YSYEKL. The CDR3 spans 15 residues. V gave up 2 bases and J gave up 4 bases; unmatched junction bases: 3. CDR3 DNA sequence: TGCGCCAGCAGCCAAATAGCGGGAGGCGCAGATACGCAGTATTTT. Protein product: CASSQIAGGADTQYF.

The chain has TRBV23-1 and TRBJ2-6; unclear D gene. TRBV23-1 is sorted into the ORF group, with uncertain function. CDR3 length equals 20 residues. V shed 2 bases and J shed 0 bases, with 20 bases lying between them. CDR3 DNA: TGCGCCAGCAGTCAACCTTTTTGGCAGGACCCTAGCTCTGGGGCCAACGTCCTGACTTTC. Translated, it gives CASSQPFWQDPSSGANVLTF.

The V call is TRBV7-2, the J call TRBJ2-5; no reliable D call. V was shortened by 5 bases and J by 3 bases, with 10 bases between the two germline ends. Germline V gene sequence: CDR1 SGHTA, CDR2 FQGNSA. This CDR3 comprises 13 residues. DNA for the CDR3: TGTGCCAGCAGCATTGGGCGCAAAGAGACCCAGTACTTC. Its protein product is CASSIGRKETQYF.

The chain couples TRBV7-9 to TRBJ2-5; maybe TRBD2 (5 bases). V gave up 3 bases and J gave up 5 bases, with 13 bases separating them. CDR3 length: 14 amino acids. Germline assignment: CDR1 SEHNR and CDR2 FQNEAQ (reference sequence). For the CDR3, the DNA is TGTGCCAGCAGCTTGTCGGGGAAGCGGGAGACCCAGTACTTC. Protein product: CASSLSGKRETQYF.

In this sample, this clone turned up once. The CDR3 bases are TGTGCCAGCAGCTTATTTATAAGCGGGGCCTCTGGGTTCTTC. It specifies CASSLFISGASGFF. V and J are TRBV7-2 and TRBJ2-1; TRBD2 matches at 7 bases. Germline V gene sequence: CDR1 SGHTA, CDR2 FQGNSA. The V gene end was trimmed by 2 bases and the J gene end by 15 bases; junction bases not matched to a gene: 13. The CDR3 totals 14 residues.